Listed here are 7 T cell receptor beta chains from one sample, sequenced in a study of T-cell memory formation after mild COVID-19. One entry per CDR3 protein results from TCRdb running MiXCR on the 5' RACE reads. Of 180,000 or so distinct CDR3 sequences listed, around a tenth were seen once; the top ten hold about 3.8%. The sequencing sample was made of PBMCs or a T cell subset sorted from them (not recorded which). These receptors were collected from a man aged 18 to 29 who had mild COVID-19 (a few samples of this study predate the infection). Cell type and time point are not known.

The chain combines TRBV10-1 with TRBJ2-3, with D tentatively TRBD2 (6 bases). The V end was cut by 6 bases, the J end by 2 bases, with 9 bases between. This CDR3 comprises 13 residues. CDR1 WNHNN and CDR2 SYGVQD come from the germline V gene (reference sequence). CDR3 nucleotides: TGCGCCAGCAGCGGGGGTCCCACAGATACGCAGTATTTT. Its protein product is CASSGGPTDTQYF.

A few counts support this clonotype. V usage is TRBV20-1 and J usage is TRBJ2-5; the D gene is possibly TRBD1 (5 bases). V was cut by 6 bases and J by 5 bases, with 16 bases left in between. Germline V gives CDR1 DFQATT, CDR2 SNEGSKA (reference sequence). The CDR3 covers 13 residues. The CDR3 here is CSATQGFWETQYF. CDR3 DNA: TGCAGTGCCACCCAGGGTTTTTGGGAGACCCAGTACTTC.

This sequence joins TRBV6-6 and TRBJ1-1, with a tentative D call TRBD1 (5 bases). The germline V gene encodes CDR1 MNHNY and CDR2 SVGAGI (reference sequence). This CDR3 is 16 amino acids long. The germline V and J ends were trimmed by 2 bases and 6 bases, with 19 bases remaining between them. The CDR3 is CASSYPMYQWGAEAFF. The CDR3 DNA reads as TGTGCCAGCAGTTACCCAATGTATCAGTGGGGGGCTGAAGCTTTCTTT.

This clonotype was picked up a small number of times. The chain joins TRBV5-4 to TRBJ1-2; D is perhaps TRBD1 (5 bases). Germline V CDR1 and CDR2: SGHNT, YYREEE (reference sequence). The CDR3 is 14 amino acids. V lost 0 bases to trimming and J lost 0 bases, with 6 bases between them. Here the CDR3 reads CASSLDRTNYGYTF. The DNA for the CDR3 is TGTGCCAGCAGCTTGGACAGGACTAACTATGGCTACACCTTC.

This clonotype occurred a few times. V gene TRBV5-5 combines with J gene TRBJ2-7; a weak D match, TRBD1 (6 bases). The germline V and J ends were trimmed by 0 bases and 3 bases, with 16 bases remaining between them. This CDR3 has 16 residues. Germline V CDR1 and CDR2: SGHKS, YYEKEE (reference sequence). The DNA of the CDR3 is TGTGCCAGCAGCTTGGGCATGGCAGGGACAATCTACGAGCAGTACTTC. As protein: CASSLGMAGTIYEQYF.

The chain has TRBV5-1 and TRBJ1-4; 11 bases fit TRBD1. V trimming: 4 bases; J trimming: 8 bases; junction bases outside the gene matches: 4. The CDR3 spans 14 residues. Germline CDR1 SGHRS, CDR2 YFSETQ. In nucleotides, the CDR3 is TGCGCCAGCAGCGAGGGACAGGGGGGCGAAAAACTGTTTTTT. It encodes CASSEGQGGEKLFF.

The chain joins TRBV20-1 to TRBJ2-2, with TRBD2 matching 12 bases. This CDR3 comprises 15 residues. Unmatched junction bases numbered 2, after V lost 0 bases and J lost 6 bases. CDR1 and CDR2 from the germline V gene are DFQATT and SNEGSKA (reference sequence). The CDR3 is CSARDPSGGAGELFF. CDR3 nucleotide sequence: TGCAGTGCTAGAGATCCTAGCGGGGGGGCCGGGGAGCTGTTTTTT.